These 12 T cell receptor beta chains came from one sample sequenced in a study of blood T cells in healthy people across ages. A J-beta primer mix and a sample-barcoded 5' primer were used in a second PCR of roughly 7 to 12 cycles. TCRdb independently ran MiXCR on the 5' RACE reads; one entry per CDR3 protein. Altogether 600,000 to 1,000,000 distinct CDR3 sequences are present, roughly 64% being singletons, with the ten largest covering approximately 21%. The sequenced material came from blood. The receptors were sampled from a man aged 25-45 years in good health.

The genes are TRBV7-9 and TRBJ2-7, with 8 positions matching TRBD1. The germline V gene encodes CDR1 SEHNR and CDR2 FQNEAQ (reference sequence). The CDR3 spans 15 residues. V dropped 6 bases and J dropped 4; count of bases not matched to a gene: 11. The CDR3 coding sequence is TGTGCCAGCAGTTTTACAGGGGGAAGTTCTTACGAGCAGTACTTC. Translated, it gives CASSFTGGSSYEQYF. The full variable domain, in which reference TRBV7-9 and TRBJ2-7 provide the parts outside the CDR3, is DTGVSQNPRHKITKRGQNVTFRCDPISEHNRLYWYRQTLGQGPEFLTYFQNEAQLEKSRLLSDRFSAERPKGSFSTLEIQRTEQGDSAMYLCASSFTGGSSYEQYFGPGTRLTVT.

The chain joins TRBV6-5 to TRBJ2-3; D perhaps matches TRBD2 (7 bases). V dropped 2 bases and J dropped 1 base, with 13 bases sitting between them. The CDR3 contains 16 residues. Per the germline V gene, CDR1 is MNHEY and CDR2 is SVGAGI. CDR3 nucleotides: TGTGCCAGCAGTTACCGGGGGGCTAAGGGCACAGATACGCAGTATTTT. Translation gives CASSYRGAKGTDTQYF.

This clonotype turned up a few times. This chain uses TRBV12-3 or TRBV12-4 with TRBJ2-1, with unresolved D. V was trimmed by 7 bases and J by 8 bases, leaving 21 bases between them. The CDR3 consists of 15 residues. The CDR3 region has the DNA TGTGCCAGCATGGGCGACCCTATTTTGACCGATGAGCAGTTCTTC. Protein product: CASMGDPILTDEQFF.

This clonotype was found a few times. The CDR3 sequence: CSARVQGNLGSASSYNEQFF. The CDR3 nucleotides read TGCAGTGCTAGAGTACAGGGCAACCTTGGATCCGCGAGCTCCTACAATGAGCAGTTCTTC. The chain links TRBV20-1 to TRBJ2-1; D is perhaps TRBD1 (6 bases). The CDR3 loop spans 20 amino acids. Trimming shortened V by 1 base and J by 0 bases, and 25 bases separated the two germline ends. Germline CDR1 is DFQATT and CDR2 is SNEGSKA (reference sequence).

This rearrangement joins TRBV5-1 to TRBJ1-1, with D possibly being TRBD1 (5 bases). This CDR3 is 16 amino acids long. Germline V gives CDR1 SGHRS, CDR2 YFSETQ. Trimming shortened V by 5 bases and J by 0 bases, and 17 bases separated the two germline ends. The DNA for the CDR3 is TGCGCCAGCAGTATCACCGCCGGGGGACTGAACACTGAAGCTTTCTTT. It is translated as CASSITAGGLNTEAFF.

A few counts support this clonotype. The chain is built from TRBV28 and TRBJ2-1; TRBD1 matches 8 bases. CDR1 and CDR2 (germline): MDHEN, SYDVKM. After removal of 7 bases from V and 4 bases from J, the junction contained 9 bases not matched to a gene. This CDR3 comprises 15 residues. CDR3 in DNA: TGTGCCAGCACGACGCGACAGGGGAGGTACAATGAGCAGTTCTTC. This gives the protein CASTTRQGRYNEQFF.

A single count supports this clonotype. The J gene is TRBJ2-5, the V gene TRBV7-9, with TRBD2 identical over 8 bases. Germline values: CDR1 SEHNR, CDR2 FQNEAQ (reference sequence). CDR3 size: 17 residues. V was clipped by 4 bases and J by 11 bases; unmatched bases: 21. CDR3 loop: CASSSPGGSGRTNEQYF. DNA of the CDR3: TGTGCCAGCAGCTCCCCGGGGGGAAGCGGGAGAACGAATGAGCAGTACTTC.

Written as DNA, the CDR3 is TGTGCCAGCAGCTTAGCCCCTAGGGACAATGAGCAGTTCTTC. Its protein is CASSLAPRDNEQFF. This chain connects TRBV7-6 to TRBJ2-1; no clear D gene. The ends were cut back, 0 bases at V and 5 bases at J, with 8 bases in the middle. Germline loops: CDR1 SGHVS, CDR2 FNYEAQ. The CDR3 is made up of 14 amino acids.

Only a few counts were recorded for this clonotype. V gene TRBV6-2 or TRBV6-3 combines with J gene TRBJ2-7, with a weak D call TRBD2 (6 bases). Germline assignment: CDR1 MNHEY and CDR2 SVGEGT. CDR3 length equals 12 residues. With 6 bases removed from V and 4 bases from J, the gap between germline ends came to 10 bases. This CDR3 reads CASSWDFYEQYF. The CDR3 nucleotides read TGTGCCAGCAGCTGGGACTTTTACGAGCAGTACTTC.

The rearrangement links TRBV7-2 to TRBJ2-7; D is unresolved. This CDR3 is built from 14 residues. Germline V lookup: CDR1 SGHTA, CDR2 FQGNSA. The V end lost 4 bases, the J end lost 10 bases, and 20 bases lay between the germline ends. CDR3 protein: CASSSVNGGRSQYF. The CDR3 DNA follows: TGTGCCAGCAGCTCGGTCAATGGCGGAAGGTCCCAGTACTTC. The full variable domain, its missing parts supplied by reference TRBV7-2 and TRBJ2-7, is GAGVSQSPSNKVTEKGKDVELRCDPISGHTALYWYRQSLGQGLEFLIYFQGNSAPDKSGLPSDRFSAERTGGSVSTLTIQRTQQEDSAVYLCASSSVNGGRSQYFGPGTRLTVT.

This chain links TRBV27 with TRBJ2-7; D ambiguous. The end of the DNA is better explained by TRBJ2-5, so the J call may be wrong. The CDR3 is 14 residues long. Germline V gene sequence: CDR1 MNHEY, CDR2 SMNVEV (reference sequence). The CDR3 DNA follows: TGTGCCAGCAGTTTATCCACAGTTTGGGGGACCCAGTACTTC. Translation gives CASSLSTVWGTQYF.

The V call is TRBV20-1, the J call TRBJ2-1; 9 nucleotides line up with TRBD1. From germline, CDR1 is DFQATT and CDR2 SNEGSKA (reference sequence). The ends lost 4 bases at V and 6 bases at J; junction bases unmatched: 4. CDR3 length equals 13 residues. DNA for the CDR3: TGCAGTGCTACGGGACAGGGTTCCAATGAGCAGTTCTTC. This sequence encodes CSATGQGSNEQFF.